The 9 T cell receptor beta chains presented below share a single source sample, sequenced in a study of shared clonotypes between healthy human individuals. Sequencing was performed with immunoSEQ multiplex PCR; in TCRdb, only in-frame clones are kept and a portion is missing. The data hold 2 million to 2.5 million clones, with around 92% observed a single time. Source material: naive CD4+ T cells from PBMCs. Subset denoted: CD45RA+ positively selected. The receptors were sampled from a man between 18 and 35 years old in good health. Some clones in this sample may be carry-over from other donors' samples.

Concerning this clone itself: This sample also contains other DNA sequences that code for the same CDR3. J is TRBJ2-7 and V is TRBV18; 8 positions match TRBD1. From germline, CDR1 is KGHSH and CDR2 LQKENI. The V and J ends lost 3 bases and 2 bases, in that order; junction bases with no gene match: 6. The length of the CDR3 is 15 residues. CDR3 DNA: TGTGCCAGCTCACCGACCGGGACAGGCCCCTACGAGCAGTACTTC. This translates into CASSPTGTGPYEQYF.

Remarks on this clone: A read error may explain this, as a much larger clone is one base away. The rearrangement uses TRBV5-1 and TRBJ1-5; D is ambiguous. The CDR3 contains 13 residues. V lost 0 bases and J lost 3, with 4 bases in between. Germline V lookup: CDR1 SGHRS, CDR2 YFSETQ. CDR3 DNA sequence: TGCGCCAGCAGCTTGGAGGACAATCAGCCCCAGCATTTT. This encodes CASSLEDNQPQHF. Filled out from reference TRBV5-1 and TRBJ1-5, the complete variable domain reads KAGVTQTPRYLIKTRGQQVTLSCSPISGHRSVSWYQQTPGQGLQFLFEYFSETQRNKGNFPGRFSGRQFSNSRSEMNVSTLELGDSALYLCASSLEDNQPQHFGDGTRLSIL.

This clone was recorded only once. The chain recombines TRBV19 with TRBJ2-1, with D uncertain. This CDR3 is 14 amino acids long. Germline V gene lookup returns CDR1 LNHDA and CDR2 SQIVND (reference sequence). The V end was cut by 3 bases, the J end by 4 bases, with 10 bases between. The CDR3 nucleotides read TGTGCCAGTAGTATTGGTCAGGAATACAATGAGCAGTTCTTC. Translating it yields CASSIGQEYNEQFF.

The chain is built from TRBV15 and TRBJ2-5; possible D gene TRBD2, 6 bases. Germline values: CDR1 LNHNV, CDR2 YYDKDF (reference sequence). The CDR3 is 14 amino acids. Trimming removed 4 bases at V and 2 bases at J, with 11 bases between. CDR3 region: CATSKGRTQETQYF. Written as DNA, the CDR3 is TGTGCCACCAGCAAGGGGAGGACACAAGAGACCCAGTACTTC. Drawing the rest from reference TRBV15 and TRBJ2-5, the complete variable domain is DAMVIQNPRYQVTQFGKPVTLSCSQTLNHNVMYWYQQKSSQAPKLLFHYYDKDFNNEADTPDNFQSRRPNTSFCFLDIRSPGLGDTAMYLCATSKGRTQETQYFGPGTRLLVL.

This clone was detected only once. J is TRBJ1-5 and V is TRBV4-3; D unclear. Between the trimmed V and J ends, which lost 0 bases and 7 bases, there was a span of 13 bases. CDR1 and CDR2 (germline): LGHNA, YSLEER. The length of the CDR3 is 15 residues. In DNA, the CDR3 is TGCGCCAGCAGCCAAGACGGATCCCATGGGCAGCCCCAGCATTTT. As protein: CASSQDGSHGQPQHF.

This chain links TRBV2 with TRBJ1-2; D remains ambiguous. Trimming removed 1 base from V and 5 bases from J, with 14 bases in between. Germline values: CDR1 SNHLY, CDR2 FYNNEI. CDR3 length: 15 amino acids. CDR3 sequence: CASSEGHLILYGYTF. The CDR3 DNA is TGTGCCAGCAGTGAAGGACACCTGATCCTATATGGCTACACCTTC.

The V call is TRBV30, the J call TRBJ1-3, with TRBD1 matching over 9 bases. CDR3 length: 15 amino acids. Germline V lookup: CDR1 GTSNPN, CDR2 SVGIG (reference sequence). Trimming cost V 1 base and J 4 bases; bases outside gene matches: 5. The CDR3 loop reads CAWSAGTGTGNTIYF. The CDR3 nucleotides are TGTGCCTGGAGTGCTGGGACAGGGACAGGAAACACCATATATTTT.

The CDR3 nucleotides are TGTGCCAGCAAATTTCCGGGACAGGGGGCATTGGCAGATACGCAGTATTTT. Translated, it gives CASKFPGQGALADTQYF. V usage is TRBV2 and J usage is TRBJ2-3, with 12 bases matching TRBD1. CDR3 length: 17 residues. Germline V gene data show CDR1 as SNHLY and CDR2 as FYNNEI. V shed 7 bases and J 4 bases; nucleotides not matched to a gene: 12.

The chain carries TRBV5-6 and TRBJ2-7, with 8 bases that match TRBD1. Germline values: CDR1 SGHDT, CDR2 YYEEEE. The V and J ends lost 3 bases and 5 bases, in that order; junction bases with no gene match: 7. CDR3 length: 14 residues. This CDR3 is CASSWDRIADEQYF. CDR3 DNA: TGTGCCAGCAGCTGGGACAGGATAGCCGACGAGCAGTACTTC.